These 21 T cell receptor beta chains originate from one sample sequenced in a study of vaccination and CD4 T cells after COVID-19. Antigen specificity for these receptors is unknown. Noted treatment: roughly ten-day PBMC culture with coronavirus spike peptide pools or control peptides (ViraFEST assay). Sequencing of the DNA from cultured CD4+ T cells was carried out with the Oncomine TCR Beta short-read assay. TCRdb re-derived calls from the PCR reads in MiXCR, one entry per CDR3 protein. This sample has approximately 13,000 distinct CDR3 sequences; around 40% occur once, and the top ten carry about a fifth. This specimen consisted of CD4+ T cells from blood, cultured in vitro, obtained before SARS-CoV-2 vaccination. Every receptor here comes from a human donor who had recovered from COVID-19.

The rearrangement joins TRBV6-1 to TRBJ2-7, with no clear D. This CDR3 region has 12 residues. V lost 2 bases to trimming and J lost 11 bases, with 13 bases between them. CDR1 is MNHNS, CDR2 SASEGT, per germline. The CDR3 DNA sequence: TGTGCCAGCAGTGAATTGACCCTGGGCGAGTACTTC. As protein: CASSELTLGEYF.

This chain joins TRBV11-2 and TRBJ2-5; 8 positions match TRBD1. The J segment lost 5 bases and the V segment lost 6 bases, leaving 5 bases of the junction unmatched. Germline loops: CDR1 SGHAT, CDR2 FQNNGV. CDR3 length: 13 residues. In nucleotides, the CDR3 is TGTGCCAGCAGTTATACAGGGGGGGAGACCCAGTACTTC. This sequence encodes CASSYTGGETQYF.

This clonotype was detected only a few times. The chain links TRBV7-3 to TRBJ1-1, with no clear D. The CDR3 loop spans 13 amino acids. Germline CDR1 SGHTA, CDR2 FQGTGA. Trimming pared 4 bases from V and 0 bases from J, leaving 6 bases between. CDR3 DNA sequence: TGTGCCAGCAGCTCCACCCTGAACACTGAAGCTTTCTTT. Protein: CASSSTLNTEAFF.

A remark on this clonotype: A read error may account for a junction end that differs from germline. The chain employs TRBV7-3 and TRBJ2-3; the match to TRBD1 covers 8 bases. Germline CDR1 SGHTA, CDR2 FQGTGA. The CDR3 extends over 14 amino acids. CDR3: CASSPGQGADTQYF. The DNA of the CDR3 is TGTGCCAGCAGCCCAGGACAGGGAGCAGATACGCAGTACTTT.

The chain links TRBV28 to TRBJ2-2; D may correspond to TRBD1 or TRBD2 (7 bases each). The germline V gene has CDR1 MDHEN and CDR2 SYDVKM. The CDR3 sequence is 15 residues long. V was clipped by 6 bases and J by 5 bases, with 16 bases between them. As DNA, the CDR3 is TGTGCCAGCAGATCAGGGGGGGTTGGGACCGGGGAGCTGTTTTTT. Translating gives CASRSGGVGTGELFF.

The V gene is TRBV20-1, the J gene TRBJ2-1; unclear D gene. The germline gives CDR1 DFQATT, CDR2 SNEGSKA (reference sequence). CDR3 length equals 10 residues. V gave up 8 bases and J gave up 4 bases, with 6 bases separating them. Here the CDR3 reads CSCAYNEQFF. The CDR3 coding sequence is TGCAGTTGTGCTTACAATGAGCAGTTCTTC.

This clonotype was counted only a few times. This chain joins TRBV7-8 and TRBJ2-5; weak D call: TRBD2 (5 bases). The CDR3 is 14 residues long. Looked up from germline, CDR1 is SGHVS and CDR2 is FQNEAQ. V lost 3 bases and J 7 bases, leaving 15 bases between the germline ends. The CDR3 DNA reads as TGTGCCAGCAGCTTTAACTCACACGGAGGGACCCAGTACTTC. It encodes CASSFNSHGGTQYF. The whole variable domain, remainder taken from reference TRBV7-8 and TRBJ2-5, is GAGVSQSPRYKVAKRGQDVALRCDPISGHVSLFWYQQALGQGPEFLTYFQNEAQLDKSGLPSDRFFAERPEGSVSTLKIQRTQQEDSAVYLCASSFNSHGGTQYFGPGTRLLVL.

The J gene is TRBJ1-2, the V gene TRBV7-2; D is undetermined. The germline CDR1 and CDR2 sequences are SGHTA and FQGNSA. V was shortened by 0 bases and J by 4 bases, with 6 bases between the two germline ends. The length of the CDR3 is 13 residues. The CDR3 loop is CASSLANSYGYTF. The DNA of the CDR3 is TGTGCCAGCAGCTTAGCAAACAGCTATGGCTACACCTTC.

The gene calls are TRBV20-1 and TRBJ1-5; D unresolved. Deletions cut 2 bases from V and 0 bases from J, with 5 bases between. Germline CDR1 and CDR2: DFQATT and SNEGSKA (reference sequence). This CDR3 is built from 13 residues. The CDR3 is CSARLGSNQPQHF. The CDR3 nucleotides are TGCAGTGCTAGACTCGGTAGCAATCAGCCCCAGCATTTT.

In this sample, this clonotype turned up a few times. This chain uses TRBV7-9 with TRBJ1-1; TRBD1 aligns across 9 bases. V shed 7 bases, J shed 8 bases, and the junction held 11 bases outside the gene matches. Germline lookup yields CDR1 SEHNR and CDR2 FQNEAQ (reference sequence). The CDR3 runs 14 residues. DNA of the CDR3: TGTGCCAGCATCTTGGACAGGGGCTCGCCCGAAGCTTTCTTT. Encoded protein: CASILDRGSPEAFF.

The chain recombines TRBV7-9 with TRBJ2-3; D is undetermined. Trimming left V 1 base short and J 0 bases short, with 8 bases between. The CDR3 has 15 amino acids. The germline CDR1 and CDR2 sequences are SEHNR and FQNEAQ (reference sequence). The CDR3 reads CASSLGRASTDTQYF. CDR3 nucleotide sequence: TGTGCCAGCAGCTTAGGCAGAGCTAGCACAGATACGCAGTATTTT.

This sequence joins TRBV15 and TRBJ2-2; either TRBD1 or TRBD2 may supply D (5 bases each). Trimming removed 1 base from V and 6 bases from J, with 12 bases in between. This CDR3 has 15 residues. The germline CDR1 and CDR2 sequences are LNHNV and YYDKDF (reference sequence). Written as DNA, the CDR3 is TGTGCCACCAGCAGAGGGGACCACACACCCGGGGAGCTGTTTTTT. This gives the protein CATSRGDHTPGELFF.

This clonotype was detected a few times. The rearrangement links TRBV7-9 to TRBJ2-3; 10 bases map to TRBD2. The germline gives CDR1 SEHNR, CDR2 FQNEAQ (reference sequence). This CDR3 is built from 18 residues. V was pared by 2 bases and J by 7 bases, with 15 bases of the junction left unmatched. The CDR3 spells CASSLRASGGLRGNTQYF. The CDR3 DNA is TGTGCCAGCAGCTTAAGGGCTAGCGGGGGCCTTAGAGGGAATACGCAGTATTTT. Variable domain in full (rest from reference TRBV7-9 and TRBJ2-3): DTGVSQNPRHKITKRGQNVTFRCDPISEHNRLYWYRQTLGQGPEFLTYFQNEAQLEKSRLLSDRFSAERPKGSFSTLEIQRTEQGDSAMYLCASSLRASGGLRGNTQYFGPGTRLTVL.

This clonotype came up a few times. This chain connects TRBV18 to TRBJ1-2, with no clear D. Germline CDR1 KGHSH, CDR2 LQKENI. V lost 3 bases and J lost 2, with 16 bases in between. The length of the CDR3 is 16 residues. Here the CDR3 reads CASSPSMELSNYGYTF. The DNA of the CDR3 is TGTGCCAGCTCACCCAGTATGGAGCTTTCCAACTATGGCTACACCTTC.

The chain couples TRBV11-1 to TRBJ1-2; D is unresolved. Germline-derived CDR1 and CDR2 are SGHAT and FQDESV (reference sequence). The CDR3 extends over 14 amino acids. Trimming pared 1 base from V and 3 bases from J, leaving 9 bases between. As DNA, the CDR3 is TGTGCCAGCAGCTTAGGTCTGGCAGACTATGGCTACACCTTC. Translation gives CASSLGLADYGYTF.

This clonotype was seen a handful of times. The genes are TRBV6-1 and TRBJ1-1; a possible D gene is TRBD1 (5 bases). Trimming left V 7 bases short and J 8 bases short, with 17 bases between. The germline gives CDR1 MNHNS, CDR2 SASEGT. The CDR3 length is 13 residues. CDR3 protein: CASNPNRGSEAFF. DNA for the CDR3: TGTGCCAGCAACCCCAACCGGGGGTCCGAAGCTTTCTTT.

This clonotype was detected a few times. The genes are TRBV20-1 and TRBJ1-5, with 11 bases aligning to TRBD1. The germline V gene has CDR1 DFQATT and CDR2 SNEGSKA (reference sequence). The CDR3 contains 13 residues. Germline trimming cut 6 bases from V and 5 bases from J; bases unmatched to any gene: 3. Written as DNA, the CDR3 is TGCAGTGCAACGGACAGGGGGCATCAGCCCCAGCATTTT. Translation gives CSATDRGHQPQHF.

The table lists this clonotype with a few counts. The CDR3 sequence: CASSLAGVRYEQFF. Written as DNA, the CDR3 is TGTGCCAGTAGTTTAGCGGGAGTAAGATATGAGCAGTTCTTC. The J gene is TRBJ2-1, the V gene TRBV19; 9 positions match TRBD2. From germline, CDR1 is LNHDA and CDR2 SQIVND (reference sequence). V was pared by 5 bases and J by 8 bases, with 7 bases of the junction left unmatched. The length of the CDR3 is 14 residues.

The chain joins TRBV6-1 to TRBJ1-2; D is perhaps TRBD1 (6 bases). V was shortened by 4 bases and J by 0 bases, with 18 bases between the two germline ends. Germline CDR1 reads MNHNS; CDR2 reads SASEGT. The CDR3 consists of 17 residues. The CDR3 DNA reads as TGTGCCAGCAGTGCACCCCCCGGGACACATCCTAACTATGGCTACACCTTC. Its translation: CASSAPPGTHPNYGYTF.

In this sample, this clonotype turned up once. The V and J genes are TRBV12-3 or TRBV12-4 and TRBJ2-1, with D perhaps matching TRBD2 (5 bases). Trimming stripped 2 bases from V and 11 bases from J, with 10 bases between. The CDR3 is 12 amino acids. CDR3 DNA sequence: TGTGCCAGCAGTTTACGGGATGGGAAGCAGTTCTTC. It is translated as CASSLRDGKQFF.

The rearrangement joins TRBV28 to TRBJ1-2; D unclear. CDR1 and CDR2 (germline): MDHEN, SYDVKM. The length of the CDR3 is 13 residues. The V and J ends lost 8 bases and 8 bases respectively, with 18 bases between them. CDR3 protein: CASGQDVSGGYTF. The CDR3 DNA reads TGTGCCAGCGGCCAGGACGTTTCGGGAGGCTACACCTTC.